This T cell receptor (beta chain) originates from a study of blood T cell repertoires in COVID-19. In the study overall: The cDNA or gDNA used as material had been derived from T cells, B-cell-depleted T cells, or PBMCs.

Repertoires were generated with immunoSEQ multiplex PCR, while TCRdb's copy carries only in-frame clones and drops some. The sample records under 150,000 clones, approximately 80% being singletons. This TCR was sampled from a man in his sixties with active or convalescent COVID-19. Sequenced material: peripheral blood.

The CDR3 reads CASSFSGDRTEAFF. CDR3 nucleotides: TGCGCCAGCAGCTTCTCAGGGGATAGAACTGAAGCTTTCTTT. The chain couples TRBV5-1 to TRBJ1-1, with D tentatively TRBD1 (6 bases). The CDR3 contains 14 residues. V gave up 2 bases and J gave up 5 bases, with 13 bases separating them. Germline V gene sequence: CDR1 SGHRS, CDR2 YFSETQ.